Sequencing of this TCR beta chain was carried out in a study of cytomegalovirus exposure and HLA in healthy donors. Whole-study results and caveats: Previously analyzed data showed that most TCR beta V segments were productive at a frequency of about 90% or about 30%. TRBV6-2, TRBV6-3 and other indistinguishable V segments were excluded. It was shown in a later analysis that HLA-associated TCR beta chains were more clonally expanded than other, equally common chains. What a later analysis showed was that several of the most significant clusters appeared linked to common viral pathogens.

This CDR3 has 14 amino acids. V lost 5 bases to trimming and J lost 0 bases, with 10 bases between them. Germline loops: CDR1 MDHEN, CDR2 SYDVKM. Comments on this clone: Its target is not known.

Researchers ran the PCR with 60 Vbeta and 13 Jbeta primers. Profiling relied on immunoSEQ multiplex PCR, and the TCRdb table lists in-frame clones only, not all of them. The top ten hold 2% to 2.5% of the sample, which has 200,000 to 300,000 clones, almost 85% seen once. The chain couples TRBV28 to TRBJ1-1; possibly TRBD1 for D (5 bases). The sequenced sample was PBMCs. This clonotype originated in a woman aged 35 to 49 in good health and CMV-seropositive. The CDR3 DNA reads as TGTGCCAGCAGTGTGACAGATATGAACACTGAAGCTTTCTTT. Translating gives CASSVTDMNTEAFF.